This TCR beta chain was captured by sequencing in a study of human T cells and chemical hapten exposure. The table lists this clonotype with a few counts. Described time point: patch test 1, 2 weeks after DPC sensitization. Sample treatment: therapeutic diphenylcyclopropenone sensitization with weekly scalp DPC. TCRdb processed the RACE reads anew with MiXCR; each CDR3 protein has one entry. The profile covers fewer than 200,000 distinct CDR3 sequences, with about a fifth appearing a single time and under 8.5% taken by the ten largest. Looked up from germline, CDR1 is DFQATT and CDR2 is SNEGSKA (reference sequence). The CDR3 has 15 amino acids. Deletions cut 8 bases from V and 0 bases from J, with 18 bases between.

The gene calls are TRBV20-1 and TRBJ2-3; D uncertain. Sequenced material: whole blood, taken in connection with sensitization to the hapten diphenylcyclopropenone (DPC). The sequence was collected from a woman aged 45 to 65 with alopecia areata. Some clones in this sample may be carry-over from other donors' samples. Here the CDR3 DNA reads TGCAGTCCAGTCCAGCTCGCATCTAGCACAGATACGCAGTATTTT. Amino acid sequence: CSPVQLASSTDTQYF.